The clone carrying this T cell receptor beta chain was picked up a small number of times. The antigen is not known. A library of TCRbeta sequences, prepared with unique molecular identifiers, was generated. Each CDR3 protein gets one entry after TCRdb re-called the PCR reads with MiXCR. The data contain 450,000 to 700,000 distinct CDR3 sequences, 25% to 30% of them singletons. Unmatched junction bases numbered 11, after V lost 5 bases and J lost 4 bases. The CDR3 runs to 16 residues. Germline CDR1 SGHTA, CDR2 FQGNSA. The data stem from a study of T-cell reconstitution after alpha-beta-depleted transplantation in children. Broader study findings: By one year post-transplant, T-cell counts and diversity largely arose from T cells that were newly produced. For some patients, TCRbeta diversity was high at day 60 because of recipient T cells and thymic progenitors that survived. The study reportedly traced alpha-beta T cells about two months after transplant to several hundred expanded graft clones.

This sequence joins TRBV7-2 and TRBJ2-7; 10 bases align to TRBD1. The sample here was PBMCs, taken before TCRalphabeta/CD19-depleted stem cell transplant. The clonotype comes from a boy less than two years old with Wiskott-Aldrich syndrome, due to receive a stem cell transplant. CDR3: CASSLNGTGEKYEQYF. The CDR3 region has the DNA TGTGCCAGCAGCCTTAATGGGACAGGGGAAAAATACGAGCAGTACTTC.